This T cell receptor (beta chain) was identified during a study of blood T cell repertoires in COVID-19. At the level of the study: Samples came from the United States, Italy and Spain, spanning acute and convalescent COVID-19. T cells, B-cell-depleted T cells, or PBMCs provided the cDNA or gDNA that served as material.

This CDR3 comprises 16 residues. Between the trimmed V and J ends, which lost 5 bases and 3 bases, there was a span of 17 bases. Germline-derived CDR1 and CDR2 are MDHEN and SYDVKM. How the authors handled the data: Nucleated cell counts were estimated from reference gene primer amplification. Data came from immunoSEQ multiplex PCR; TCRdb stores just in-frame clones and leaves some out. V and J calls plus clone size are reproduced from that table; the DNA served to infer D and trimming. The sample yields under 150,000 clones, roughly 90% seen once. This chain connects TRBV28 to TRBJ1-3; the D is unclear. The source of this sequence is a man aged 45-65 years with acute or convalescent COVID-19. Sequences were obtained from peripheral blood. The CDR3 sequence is CASSPGGVWSGNTIYF. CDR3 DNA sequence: TGTGCCAGCAGTCCGGGCGGGGTGTGGAGTGGAAACACCATATATTTT.